This is a list of T cell receptor beta chains from one sample in a study of shared clonotypes between healthy human individuals. The data were produced by immunoSEQ multiplex PCR, yet TCRdb's version contains in-frame clones alone and is incomplete. The sample lists approximately 1.4 million clones; 95% to 99% were seen once. The sample taken for sequencing was naive CD4+ T cells sorted from blood. The receptors were sampled from a man in his thirties or forties in good health. Each CDR3 is given without its conserved first and last residue. Each record gives: V gene, clone size, CDR3 protein. Part of the rows lack a size; the others show once, few, many or a class for expanded clones.

TRBV5-4	NA	ASSLRSVGAEETQY
TRBV10-2	once	ASSGGGGRETQY
TRBV7-3	NA	ASSPSGRAYMETQY
TRBV10-3	NA	AIRSGTGVWEQY
TRBV28	once	ASSFITSGRGEQF
TRBV11-1	NA	ASSPNRGVEQY
TRBV6-1	NA	ASSASVTGGWSQPQH
TRBV7-2	NA	ASSPQMNTEAF
TRBV5-5	NA	ASSADRRNYGYT
TRBV28	NA	ASSLLAGRRTGELF
TRBV27	NA	ASSGGLADSYEQY
TRBV4-1	NA	ASSPGLAGVNEQF
TRBV5-1	once	ASSLTEPRGKLF
TRBV6-1	NA	ASSEISVSYNEQF
TRBV18	NA	ASSPTVRGAWPDTQY
TRBV19	NA	ASARGTGGLYEKVAKNIQY
TRBV7-9	NA	ASSRTGSDGYT
TRBV2	NA	ASRADRVEGQPQH
TRBV7-2	NA	ASSSGQGAYGYT
TRBV5-5	NA	ASSLRGGPISGNTIY
TRBV5-4	NA	ASSLPGLRGETQY
TRBV11-2	NA	ASSPGRGRVSGELF
TRBV5-4	NA	ASSLRTSPETQY
TRBV28	NA	ASSPLDKNGYT
TRBV11-2	NA	ASSLQNEQF
TRBV7-2	NA	ASSRLAGSYEQY
TRBV5-1	NA	ASSLEGGTEAF
TRBV27	NA	ASSFRHSQETQY
TRBV27	NA	ASSFSPETSGYEQY
TRBV11-2	NA	ASSPPILGITEQF
TRBV5-6	NA	ASSRAVNTGELF
TRBV7-9	NA	ASRLSGVTYEQY
TRBV7-2	NA	ASSSGAHNEQF
TRBV6-5	NA	ASSLYRGIPYEQY
TRBV4-1	NA	ASSREQGNYEQY
TRBV7-7	NA	ASSRNSETQY
TRBV11-2	NA	ASSRSSGSSYNEQF
TRBV2	NA	ASSPLGASTDTQY
TRBV5-1	NA	ASSLDRGLNNEQF
TRBV5-1	NA	ASIYRRGNGAQH
TRBV18	NA	ASSPGQYNEQF
TRBV6-5	NA	ASSYWTGTYEQY
TRBV25-1	once	ASSEFMSENTEAF